This T cell receptor (beta chain) was obtained from a study of shared clonotypes between healthy human individuals. Sorted subsets were amplified in replicate PCRs using about 210 ng DNA, about 30,000 T cell genomes. Here immunoSEQ multiplex PCR was the method, and the copy in TCRdb shows in-frame clones only, minus some. Of 650,000 to 750,000 clones listed, approximately 75% are singletons. Whole-study results and caveats: Sharing across several donors was seen in roughly 5% of naive CD4 clonotypes. Among the subsets, naive ones generally showed larger estimated richness than memory ones.

The CDR3 runs to 15 residues. The V end lost 3 bases, the J end lost 0 bases, and 9 bases lay between the germline ends. Germline CDR1 is SNHLY and CDR2 is FYNNEI. As concerns this clone: The target antigen is unknown.

The TCR was taken from a woman aged 30 to 39 in good health. The sequenced sample was memory CD4+ T cells sorted from blood. Sample subset: CD45RA-negative fraction. The chain links TRBV2 to TRBJ1-5; no reliable D call. CDR3 coding DNA: TGTGCCAGCAGTGACTACAAGATTAGCAATCAGCCCCAGCATTTT. Its protein product is CASSDYKISNQPQHF.